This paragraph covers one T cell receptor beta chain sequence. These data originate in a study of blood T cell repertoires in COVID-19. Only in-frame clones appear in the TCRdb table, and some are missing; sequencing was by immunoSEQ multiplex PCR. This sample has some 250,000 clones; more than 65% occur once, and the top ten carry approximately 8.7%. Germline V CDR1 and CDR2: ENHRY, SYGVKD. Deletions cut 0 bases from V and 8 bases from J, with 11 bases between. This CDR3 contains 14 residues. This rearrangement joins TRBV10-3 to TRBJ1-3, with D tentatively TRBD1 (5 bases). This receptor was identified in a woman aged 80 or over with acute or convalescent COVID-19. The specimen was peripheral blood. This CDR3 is CAISESAGPDTIYF. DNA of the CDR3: TGTGCCATCAGTGAGTCAGCAGGGCCTGACACCATATATTTT.